Shown below are 7 T cell receptor beta chains from a single sample sequenced in a study of T cells in localized non-small cell lung cancer. Using immunoSEQ multiplex PCR, the repertoire was profiled, and TCRdb retains in-frame clones only, with some absent. The profile shows tens of thousands of clones, just under 80% of them singletons. This specimen was peripheral blood, taken before any cancer treatment. The receptors stem from a male donor older than 55 with stage II squamous cell lung carcinoma.

V and J are TRBV4-1 and TRBJ1-2; D is unclear. V dropped 0 bases and J dropped 4 bases, with 6 bases sitting between them. From germline, CDR1 is MGHRA and CDR2 YSYEKL. The CDR3 runs 13 residues. As DNA, the CDR3 is TGCGCCAGCAGCCAAGATCTAAGCTATGGCTACACCTTC. This sequence encodes CASSQDLSYGYTF.

The J gene is TRBJ2-5, the V gene TRBV4-3; 8 bases agree with TRBD1. With 2 bases clipped from V and 3 bases from J, the junction kept 2 bases outside the gene matches. The length of the CDR3 is 14 residues. Looked up from germline, CDR1 is LGHNA and CDR2 is YSLEER. The CDR3 protein is CASSQNRGEETQYF. The CDR3 DNA reads as TGCGCCAGCAGCCAAAACAGGGGGGAAGAGACCCAGTACTTC.

The chain carries TRBV10-1 and TRBJ2-2; 7 nucleotides match TRBD1. Losses at the gene ends were 7 bases for V and 3 bases for J; bases not matched to a gene: 14. The CDR3 has 17 residues. CDR1 is WNHNN and CDR2 is SYGVQD in the germline V gene (reference sequence). CDR3 amino acids: CASIYRSTGTDTGELFF. The CDR3 DNA reads as TGCGCCAGCATTTACCGGTCGACAGGGACAGACACCGGGGAGCTGTTTTTT.

The chain couples TRBV2 to TRBJ2-5, with D hard to call. Germline CDR1 reads SNHLY; CDR2 reads FYNNEI. The CDR3 spans 11 residues. The V gene lost 4 bases and the J gene lost 7 bases, with 7 bases spanning the gap. The CDR3 sequence is CASSGDGTQYF. In DNA form, the CDR3 reads TGTGCCAGCAGTGGTGACGGGACCCAGTACTTC.

V is TRBV7-2 and J is TRBJ2-7; 8 positions match TRBD1. Germline CDR1 is SGHTA and CDR2 is FQGNSA. Trimming at V came to 0 bases and at J to 4 bases, leaving 5 bases not matched to a gene. CDR3 length equals 15 residues. CDR3 in amino acids: CASSLAGQVKYEQYF. CDR3 in DNA: TGTGCCAGCAGCTTAGCGGGACAGGTAAAGTACGAGCAGTACTTC.

The gene calls are TRBV19 and TRBJ1-2, with 10 bases matching TRBD1. Losses at the gene ends were 4 bases for V and 8 bases for J; bases not matched to a gene: 10. The CDR3 covers 15 residues. CDR1 and CDR2 (germline): LNHDA, SQIVND (reference sequence). For the CDR3, the DNA is TGTGCCAGTAGTACCTTGCGGGGGACAGGGGAAGGCTACACCTTC. This codes for CASSTLRGTGEGYTF.

The rearrangement joins TRBV7-3 to TRBJ2-7; either TRBD1 or TRBD2 may supply D (7 bases each). CDR1 and CDR2 from the germline V gene are SGHTA and FQGTGA. V lost 5 bases and J 3 bases, leaving 17 bases between the germline ends. This CDR3 has 15 residues. The CDR3 is CASSPQGGGDYEQYF. Here the CDR3 DNA reads TGTGCCAGCAGCCCCCAGGGGGGAGGGGACTACGAGCAGTACTTC.